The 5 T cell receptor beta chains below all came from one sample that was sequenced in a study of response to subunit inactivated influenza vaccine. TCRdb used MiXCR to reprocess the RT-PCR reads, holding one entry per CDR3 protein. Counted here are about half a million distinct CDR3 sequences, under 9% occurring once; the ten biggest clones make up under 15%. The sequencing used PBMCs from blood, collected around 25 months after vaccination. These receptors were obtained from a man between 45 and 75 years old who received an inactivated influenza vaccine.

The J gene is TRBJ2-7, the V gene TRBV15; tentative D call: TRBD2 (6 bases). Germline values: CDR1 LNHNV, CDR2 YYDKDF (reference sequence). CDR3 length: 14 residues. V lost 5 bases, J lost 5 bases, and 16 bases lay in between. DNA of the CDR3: TGTGCCACCAGCCGGGGGACTTCCCCCCACGAGCAGTACTTC. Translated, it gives CATSRGTSPHEQYF. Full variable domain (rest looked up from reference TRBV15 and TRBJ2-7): DAMVIQNPRYQVTQFGKPVTLSCSQTLNHNVMYWYQQKSSQAPKLLFHYYDKDFNNEADTPDNFQSRRPNTSFCFLDIRSPGLGDTAMYLCATSRGTSPHEQYFGPGTRLTVT.

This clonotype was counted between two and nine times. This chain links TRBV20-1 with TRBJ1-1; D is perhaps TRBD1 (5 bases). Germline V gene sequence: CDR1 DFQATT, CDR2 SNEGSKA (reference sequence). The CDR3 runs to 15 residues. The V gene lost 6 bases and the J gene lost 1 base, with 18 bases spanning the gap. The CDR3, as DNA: TGCAGTGCGAAGTCACGGGGGTCCGCGAACACTGAAGCTTTCTTT. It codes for CSAKSRGSANTEAFF.

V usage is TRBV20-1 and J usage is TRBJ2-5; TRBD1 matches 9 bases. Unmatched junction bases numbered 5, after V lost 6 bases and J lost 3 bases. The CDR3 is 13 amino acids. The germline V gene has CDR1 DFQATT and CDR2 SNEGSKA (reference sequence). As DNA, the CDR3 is TGCAGTGCAACCGGGACAGGGAAAGAGACCCAGTACTTC. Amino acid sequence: CSATGTGKETQYF.

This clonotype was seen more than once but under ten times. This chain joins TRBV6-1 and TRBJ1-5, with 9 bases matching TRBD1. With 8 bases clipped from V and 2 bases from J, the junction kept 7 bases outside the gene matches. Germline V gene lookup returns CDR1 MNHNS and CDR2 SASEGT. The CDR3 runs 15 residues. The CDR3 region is CASDRTGDGNQPQHF. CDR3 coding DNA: TGTGCCAGCGACCGGACAGGGGACGGCAATCAGCCCCAGCATTTT.

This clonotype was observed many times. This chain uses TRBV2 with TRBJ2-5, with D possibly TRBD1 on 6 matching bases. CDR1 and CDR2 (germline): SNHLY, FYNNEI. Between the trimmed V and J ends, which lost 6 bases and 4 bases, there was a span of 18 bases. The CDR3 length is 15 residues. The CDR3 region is CASRPQGQRGETQYF. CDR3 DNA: TGTGCCAGCAGGCCGCAGGGGCAGAGAGGAGAGACCCAGTACTTC. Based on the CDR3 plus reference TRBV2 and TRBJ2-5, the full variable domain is EPEVTQTPSHQVTQMGQEVILRCVPISNHLYFYWYRQILGQKVEFLVSFYNNEISEKSEIFDDQFSVERPDGSNFTLKIRSTKLEDSAMYFCASRPQGQRGETQYFGPGTRLLVL.